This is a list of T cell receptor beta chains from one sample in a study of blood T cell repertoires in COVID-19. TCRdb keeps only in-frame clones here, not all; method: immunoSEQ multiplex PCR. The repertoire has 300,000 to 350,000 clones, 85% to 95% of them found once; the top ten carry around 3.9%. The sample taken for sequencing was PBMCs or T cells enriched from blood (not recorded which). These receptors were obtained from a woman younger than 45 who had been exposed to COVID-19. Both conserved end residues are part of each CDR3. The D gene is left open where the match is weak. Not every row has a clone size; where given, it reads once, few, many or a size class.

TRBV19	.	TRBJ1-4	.	CASRRFEDEKLFF	TGTGCCAGTAGAAGGTTTGAGGATGAAAAACTGTTTTTT
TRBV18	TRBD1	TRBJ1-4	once	CASSPLPGQGFEKLFF	TGTGCCAGCTCACCACTTCCCGGACAGGGGTTTGAAAAACTGTTTTTT
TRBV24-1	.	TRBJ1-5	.	CATSDPDGGVDQPQHF	TGTGCCACCAGTGACCCGGACGGGGGAGTCGATCAGCCCCAGCATTTT
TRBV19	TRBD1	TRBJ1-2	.	CASSPRGRDGYTF	TGTGCCAGTAGCCCCAGGGGGCGGGATGGCTACACCTTC
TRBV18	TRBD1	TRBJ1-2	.	CASSPGTGEHGYTF	TGTGCCAGCTCACCAGGGACAGGTGAACATGGCTACACCTTC
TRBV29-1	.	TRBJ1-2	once	CSVEYSPKGGHLSVYGYTF	TGCAGCGTTGAGTACTCCCCAAAGGGTGGACACCTAAGCGTCTATGGCTACACCTTC
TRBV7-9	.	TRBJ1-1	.	CASSPPGRGLNTEAFF	TGTGCCAGCAGCCCTCCAGGGAGGGGACTGAACACTGAAGCTTTCTTT
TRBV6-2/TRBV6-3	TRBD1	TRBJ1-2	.	CASSVDRGHGYTF	TGTGCCAGCAGCGTTGACAGGGGACATGGCTACACCTTC
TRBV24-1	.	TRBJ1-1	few	CATSDGGQLTVPFF	TGTGCCACCAGTGATGGAGGACAGCTTACCGTACCTTTCTTT
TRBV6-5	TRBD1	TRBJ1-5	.	CASSSPGQGWQPQHF	TGTGCCAGCAGTTCGCCGGGACAGGGGTGGCAGCCCCAGCATTTT
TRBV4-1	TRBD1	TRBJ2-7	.	CASSRSSGTASREQYF	TGCGCCAGCAGCCGTTCCTCCGGGACAGCCTCGCGGGAGCAGTACTTC
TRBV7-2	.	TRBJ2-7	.	CASSFFHGPAYEQYF	TGTGCCAGCAGCTTCTTCCACGGTCCCGCCTACGAGCAGTACTTC
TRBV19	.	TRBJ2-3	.	CASSAPGTGTQYF	TGTGCCAGTAGTGCCCCTGGTACCGGTACGCAGTATTTT
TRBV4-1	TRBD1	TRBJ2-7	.	CASSQAGTGDYEQYF	TGCGCCAGCAGCCAAGCGGGGACAGGAGATTACGAGCAGTACTTC
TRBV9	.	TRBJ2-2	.	CASSVFLSGELFF	TGTGCCAGCAGCGTCTTTTTGTCCGGGGAGCTGTTTTTT
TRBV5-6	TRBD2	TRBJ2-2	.	CASSGGGPHTGELFF	TGTGCCAGCAGCGGCGGGGGGCCCCACACCGGGGAGCTGTTTTTT
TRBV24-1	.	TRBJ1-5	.	CATSDRDEAGQPQHF	TGTGCCACCAGTGACCGGGACGAGGCGGGGCAGCCCCAGCATTTT
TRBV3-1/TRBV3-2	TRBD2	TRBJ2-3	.	CASISGLAGGRRGGTQYF	TGTGCCAGCATCTCGGGACTAGCGGGGGGGCGGCGAGGCGGTACGCAGTATTTT
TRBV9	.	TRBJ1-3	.	CASSVEGAGNTIYF	TGTGCCAGCAGCGTAGAAGGGGCTGGAAACACCATATATTTT
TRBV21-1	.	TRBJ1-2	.	CASSSDRDTF	TGTGCCAGCAGCTCTGACAGGGACACCTTC
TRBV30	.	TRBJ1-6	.	CAWSITAYNSPLHF	TGTGCCTGGAGTATCACAGCCTATAATTCACCCCTCCACTTT
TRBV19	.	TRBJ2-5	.	CASSIGNSYQETQYF	TGTGCCAGTAGTATAGGTAACAGCTACCAAGAGACCCAGTACTTC
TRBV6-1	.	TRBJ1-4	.	CASSELSPRVEKLFF	TGTGCCAGCAGTGAGCTGAGCCCTCGTGTTGAAAAACTGTTTTTT
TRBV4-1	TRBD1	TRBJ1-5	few	CASSLRDRTNQPQHF	TGCGCCAGCAGCCTTAGGGACAGGACCAATCAGCCCCAGCATTTT
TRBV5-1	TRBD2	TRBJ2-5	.	CASSWILADLRETQYF	TGCGCCAGCAGCTGGATACTAGCGGACCTTCGAGAGACCCAGTACTTC
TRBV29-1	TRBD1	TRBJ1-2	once	CSVVGDREHYYGYTF	TGCAGCGTTGTTGGGGACAGAGAGCACTACTATGGCTACACCTTC
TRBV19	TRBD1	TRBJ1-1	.	CASSIEGTGATEAFF	TGTGCCAGTAGTATAGAGGGGACAGGGGCCACTGAAGCTTTCTTT
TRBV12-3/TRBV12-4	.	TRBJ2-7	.	CASSSPPAYEQYF	TGTGCCAGCAGCTCCCCCCCCGCCTACGAGCAGTACTTC
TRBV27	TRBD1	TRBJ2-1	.	CASSFRGTDYYYNEQKGQFF	TGTGCCAGCAGTTTCAGGGGGACAGACTATTATTACAATGAGCAAAAGGGGCAGTTCTTC
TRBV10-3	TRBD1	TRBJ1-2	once	CAISETGERYGYTF	TGTGCCATCAGCGAGACAGGGGAGCGCTATGGCTACACCTTC
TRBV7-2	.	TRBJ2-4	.	CASSSPRGINIQYF	TGTGCCAGCAGCTCCCCCCGGGGAATCAACATTCAGTACTTC
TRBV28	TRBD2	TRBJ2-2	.	CASSLTLAGGGELFF	TGTGCCAGCAGTTTAACCCTAGCGGGGGGCGGGGAGCTGTTTTTT
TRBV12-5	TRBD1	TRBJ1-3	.	CASGTGDSGNTIYF	TGTGCTAGTGGAACAGGGGACTCGGGAAACACCATATATTTT
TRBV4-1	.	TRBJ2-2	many	CASSQEQGTTGELFF	TGCGCCAGCAGCCAAGAACAGGGTACGACCGGGGAGCTGTTTTTT
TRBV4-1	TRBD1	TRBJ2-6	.	CASSDRESGGANVLTF	TGCGCCAGCAGCGACAGGGAATCGGGTGGGGCCAACGTCCTGACTTTC
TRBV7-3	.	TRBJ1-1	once	CASSSGAEAFF	TGTGCCAGCAGCTCGGGAGCTGAAGCTTTCTTT
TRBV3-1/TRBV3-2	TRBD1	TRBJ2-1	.	CASSYRDRGPNEQFF	TGTGCCAGCAGCTACCGGGACAGAGGCCCCAATGAGCAGTTCTTC
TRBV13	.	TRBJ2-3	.	CASSLGGGADTQYF	TGTGCCAGCAGCTTAGGAGGCGGCGCGGATACGCAGTATTTT
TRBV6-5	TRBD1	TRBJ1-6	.	CASSYTDRGRSPLHF	TGTGCCAGCAGTTACACGGACAGGGGGCGTTCACCCCTCCACTTT
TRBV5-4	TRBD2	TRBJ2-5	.	CASSLAKGTSLETQYF	TGTGCCAGCAGCTTGGCCAAGGGGACTAGCTTGGAGACCCAGTACTTC
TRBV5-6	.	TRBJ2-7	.	CASSFERGYYEQYF	TGTGCCAGCAGCTTCGAACGCGGATACTACGAGCAGTACTTC
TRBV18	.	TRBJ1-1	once	CASSRTEEVTAFF	TGTGCCAGCTCACGGACGGAGGAAGTAACGGCTTTCTTT
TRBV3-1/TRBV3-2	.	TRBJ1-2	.	CASSQAGLGYTF	TGTGCCAGCAGCCAAGCTGGACTGGGCTACACCTTC
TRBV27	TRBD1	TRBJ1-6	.	CASRQDRGLKALHF	TGTGCCAGCCGCCAGGACAGGGGGCTTAAAGCCCTCCACTTT
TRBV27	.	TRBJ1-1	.	CASSPRSLTEAFF	TGTGCCAGCAGTCCTAGAAGCCTCACTGAAGCTTTCTTT
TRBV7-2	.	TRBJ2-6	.	CASSLQGPGANVLTF	TGTGCCAGCAGCTTACAGGGTCCTGGGGCCAACGTCCTGACTTTC
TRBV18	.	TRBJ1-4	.	CASSHTGSNEKLFF	TGTGCCAGCTCACACACAGGGTCTAATGAAAAACTGTTTTTT
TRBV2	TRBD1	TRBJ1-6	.	CASSLDRAASPLHF	TGTGCCAGCAGTCTGGACAGGGCGGCTTCACCCCTCCACTTT
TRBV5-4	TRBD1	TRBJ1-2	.	CASSFRGQVDGYTF	TGTGCCAGCAGCTTCAGGGGGCAAGTGGATGGCTACACCTTC
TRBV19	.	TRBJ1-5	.	CASSITGGRQQPQHF	TGTGCCAGTAGTATTACTGGAGGGAGACAGCAGCCCCAGCATTTT
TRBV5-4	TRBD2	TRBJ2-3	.	CASSLTSATDTQYF	TGTGCCAGCAGCTTGACTAGCGCCACAGATACGCAGTATTTT